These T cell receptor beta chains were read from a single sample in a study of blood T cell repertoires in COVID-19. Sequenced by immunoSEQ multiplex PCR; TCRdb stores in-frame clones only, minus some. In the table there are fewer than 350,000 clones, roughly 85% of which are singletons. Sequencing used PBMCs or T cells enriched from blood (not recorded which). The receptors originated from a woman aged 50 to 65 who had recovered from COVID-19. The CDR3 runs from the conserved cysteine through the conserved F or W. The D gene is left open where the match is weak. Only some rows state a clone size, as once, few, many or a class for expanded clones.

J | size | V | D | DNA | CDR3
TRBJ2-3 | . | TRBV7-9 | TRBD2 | TGTGCCAGCAGCTTACACGGGGGGGAGACAGATACGCAGTATTTT | CASSLHGGETDTQYF
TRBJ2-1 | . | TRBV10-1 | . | TGCGCCAGCAGTGACCATCTAGCGAGAAATGAGCAGTTCTTC | CASSDHLARNEQFF
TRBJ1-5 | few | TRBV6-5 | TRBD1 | TGTGCCAGCAGTTACCTGGACAGGGCCGGCAATCAGCCCCAGCATTTT | CASSYLDRAGNQPQHF
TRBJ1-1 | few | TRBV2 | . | TGTGCCAGCAGTGTTAACAGGGTTGGAGCTGAAGCTTTCTTT | CASSVNRVGAEAFF
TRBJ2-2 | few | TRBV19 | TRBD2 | TGTGCCAGTAGTATAGCAGGGGCTAGCGGGAGGGCCGGGGAGCTGTTTTTT | CASSIAGASGRAGELFF
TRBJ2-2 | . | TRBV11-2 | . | TGTGCCAGCAGCCTACAGGGTCCCGGGGAGCTGTTTTTT | CASSLQGPGELFF
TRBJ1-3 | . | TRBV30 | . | TGTGCCTGGACAGCTGGAAACACCATATATTTT | CAWTAGNTIYF
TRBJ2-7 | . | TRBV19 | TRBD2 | TGTGCCAGTAGTATCGGACTAGCGGCCAGAGGGGACGAGCAGTACTTC | CASSIGLAARGDEQYF
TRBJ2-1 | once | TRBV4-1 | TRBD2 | TGCGCCAGCAGCCAAGTGTTGGCCCCTACTAGCGGTAGGAATGAGCAGTTCTTC | CASSQVLAPTSGRNEQFF
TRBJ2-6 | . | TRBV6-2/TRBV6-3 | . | TGTGCCAGCAGTTACAGGGGCACTTGGGCCAACGTCCTGACTTTC | CASSYRGTWANVLTF
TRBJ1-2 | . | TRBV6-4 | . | TGTGCCAGCAGTTCCGGGACAAATGGTTATGGCTACACCTTC | CASSSGTNGYGYTF
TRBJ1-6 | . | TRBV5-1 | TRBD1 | TGCGCCAGCAGAGAAGGAGGGGGCAAGGTCACGGATTCACCCCTCCACTTT | CASREGGGKVTDSPLHF
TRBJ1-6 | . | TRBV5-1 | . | TGCGCCAGCAGAAGCAGGGCAGATCATAATTCACCCCTCCACTTT | CASRSRADHNSPLHF
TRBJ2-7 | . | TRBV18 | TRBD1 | TGTGCCAGCTCAACCATTGGGACAGCCGAGTACGAGCAGTACTTC | CASSTIGTAEYEQYF
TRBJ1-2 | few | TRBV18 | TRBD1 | TGTGCCAGCTCACCACGTGATCAGGGGGTCGATGGCTACACCTTC | CASSPRDQGVDGYTF
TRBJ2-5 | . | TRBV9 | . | TGTGCCAGCAGCGTAGGAGCAGCGAATACCCAAGAGACCCAGTACTTC | CASSVGAANTQETQYF
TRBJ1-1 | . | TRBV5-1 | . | TGCGCCAGCAGCTTGAGATCAGGGTCCTATATGAACACTGAAGCTTTCTTT | CASSLRSGSYMNTEAFF
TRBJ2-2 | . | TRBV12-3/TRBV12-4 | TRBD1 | TGTGCCAGCAGGACAGGGGGAGCCGGGGAGCTGTTTTTT | CASRTGGAGELFF
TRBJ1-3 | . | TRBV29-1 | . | TGCAGCGCCGGGATATCTGGAAACACCATATATTTT | CSAGISGNTIYF
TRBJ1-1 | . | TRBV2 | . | TGTGCCAGCAGTGAAGTAACCGCGGGCACTGAAGCTTTCTTT | CASSEVTAGTEAFF
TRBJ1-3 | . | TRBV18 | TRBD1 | TGTGCCAGCTCACGACTACAGGGGGGCTCTGGAAACACCATATATTTT | CASSRLQGGSGNTIYF
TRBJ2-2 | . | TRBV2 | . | TGTGCCAGCAGAGCACAGGCCACGAACACCGGGGAGCTGTTTTTT | CASRAQATNTGELFF
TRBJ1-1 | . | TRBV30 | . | TGTGCCTGGTCGTCTGGCAGGGTATTTTACGAGGCTTTCTTT | CAWSSGRVFYEAFF
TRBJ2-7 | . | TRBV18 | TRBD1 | TGTGCCAGCTCTCCGACAGGGTCCTACGAGCAGTACTTC | CASSPTGSYEQYF
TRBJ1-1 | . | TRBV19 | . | TGTGCCAGTAGTCCCCTCGGGATGAACACTGAAGCTTTCTTT | CASSPLGMNTEAFF
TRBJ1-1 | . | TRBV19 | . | TGTGCCAGTAGTTCCCAGGGAAGGGGCCCCGCCACTGAAGCTTTCTTT | CASSSQGRGPATEAFF
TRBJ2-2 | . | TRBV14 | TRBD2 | TGTGCCAGCAGCCAAGATCGAGCCCTAGCGGGAATCTACAACACCGGGGAGCTGTTTTTT | CASSQDRALAGIYNTGELFF
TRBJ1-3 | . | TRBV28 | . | TGTGCCAGCAGTGGGAGTAGCAGCTCTGGAAACACCATATATTTT | CASSGSSSSGNTIYF
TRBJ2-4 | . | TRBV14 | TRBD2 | TGTGCCAGCAGCCTCGGGACTAGCGGGGGACAAAACATTCAGTACTTC | CASSLGTSGGQNIQYF
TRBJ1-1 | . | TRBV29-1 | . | TGCAGCGTTGGCGCGGGCACTGAAGCTTTCTTT | CSVGAGTEAFF
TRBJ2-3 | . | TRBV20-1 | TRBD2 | TGCAGTGCTAGTCGGGGGGAAACAGATACGCAGTATTTT | CSASRGETDTQYF
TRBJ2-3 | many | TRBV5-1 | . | TGCGCCAGCAACTTTCTGAGTGCTAGCACAGATACGCAGTATTTT | CASNFLSASTDTQYF
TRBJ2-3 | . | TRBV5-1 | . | TGCGCCAGCAGCTTGGCGCCAGGGGAAGGCACAGATACGCAGTATTTT | CASSLAPGEGTDTQYF
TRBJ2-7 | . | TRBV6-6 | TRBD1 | TGTGCCAGCAGACCCACCGGGACAGGGACCTACGAGCAGTACTTC | CASRPTGTGTYEQYF
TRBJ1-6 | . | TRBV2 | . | TGTGCCAGCAGTGGGGTCAGGCAGAAGTCCTATAATTCACCCCTCCACTTT | CASSGVRQKSYNSPLHF
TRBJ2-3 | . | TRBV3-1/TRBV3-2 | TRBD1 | TGTGCCAGCAGCCACAAGGTAGAACAGGGGTCAGATACGCAGTATTTT | CASSHKVEQGSDTQYF
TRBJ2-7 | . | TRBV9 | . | TGTGCCAGCAGCGTAGGCAGGGCTGCAGAGGAGCAGTACTTC | CASSVGRAAEEQYF
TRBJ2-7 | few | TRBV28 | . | TGTGCCAGCAGCCCAGGGGTTGGCGAGCAGTACTTC | CASSPGVGEQYF
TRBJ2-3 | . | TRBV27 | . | TGTGCCAGCAGGCTAAACCGGAGGGCAGATACGCAGTATTTT | CASRLNRRADTQYF
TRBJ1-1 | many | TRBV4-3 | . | TGCGCCAGCAGCCAAGATGCGGCGAACACTGAAGCTTTCTTT | CASSQDAANTEAFF
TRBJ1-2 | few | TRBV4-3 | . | TGCGCCAGCAGCCCCCGAGGGAACTATGGCTACACCTTC | CASSPRGNYGYTF
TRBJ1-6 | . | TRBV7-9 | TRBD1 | TGTGCCAGCAGCTCGGGACAGGGGTTTTACAATTCACCCCTCCACTTT | CASSSGQGFYNSPLHF
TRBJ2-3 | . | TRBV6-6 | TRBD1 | TGTGCCAGCACGACGGGACAGGGCGTGGGCACAGATACGCAGTATTTT | CASTTGQGVGTDTQYF
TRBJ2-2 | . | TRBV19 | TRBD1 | TGTGCCAGTAGTGTCAGGGGGTATAACACCGGGGAGCTGTTTTTT | CASSVRGYNTGELFF
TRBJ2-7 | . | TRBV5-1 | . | TGCGCCAGCAGCCCGGTGGAGGCGGCCTACGAGCAGTACTTC | CASSPVEAAYEQYF
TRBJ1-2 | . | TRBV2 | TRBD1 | TGTGCCAGCAGTCGTACAGGGGGCATAGATGGCTACACCTTC | CASSRTGGIDGYTF